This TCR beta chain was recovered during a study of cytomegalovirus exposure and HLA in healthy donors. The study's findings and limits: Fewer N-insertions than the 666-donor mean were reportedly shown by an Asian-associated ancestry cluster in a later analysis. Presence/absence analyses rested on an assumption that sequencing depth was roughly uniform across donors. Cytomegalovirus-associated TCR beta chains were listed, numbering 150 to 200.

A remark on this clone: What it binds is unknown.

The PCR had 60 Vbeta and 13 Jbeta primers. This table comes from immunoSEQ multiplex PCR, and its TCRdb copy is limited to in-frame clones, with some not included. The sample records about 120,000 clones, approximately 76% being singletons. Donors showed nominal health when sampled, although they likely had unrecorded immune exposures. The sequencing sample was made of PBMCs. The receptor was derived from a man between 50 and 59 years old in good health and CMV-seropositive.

The CDR3, as DNA: TGTGCCAGCAGTTTAGGGGGCACAGGGACCTATGGCTACACCTTC. Translated, it gives CASSLGGTGTYGYTF. This chain joins TRBV27 and TRBJ1-2, with D possibly being TRBD1 (6 bases). This CDR3 contains 15 residues. V shed 2 bases and J shed 4 bases, with 14 bases lying between them. Germline lookup yields CDR1 MNHEY and CDR2 SMNVEV (reference sequence).